The 15 T cell receptor beta chains in this list originate from one sample, sequenced in a study of T cell repertoires in cytomegalovirus infection. One entry per CDR3 protein, called by TCRdb with MiXCR from the reads. The profile shows hundreds of thousands of distinct CDR3 sequences, 25% to 30% of them singletons. Their specific antigens are unknown. The sequencing used cultured PBMCs, collected from culture after CMV antigen stimulation. These TCRs come from a human donor in good health (CMV status not recorded). Some clones in this sample may be carry-over from other donors' samples.

This clonotype appeared many times. The chain uses TRBV6-1 and TRBJ1-2; TRBD1 agrees at 7 bases. In germline, CDR1 is MNHNS, CDR2 SASEGT. CDR3 length: 13 amino acids. V shed 5 bases and J 7 bases; nucleotides not matched to a gene: 7. The CDR3 here is CASSSTGTSGYTF. The CDR3 nucleotides read TGTGCCAGCAGTTCGACAGGGACCAGTGGCTACACCTTC.

The V call is TRBV12-3 or TRBV12-4, the J call TRBJ2-3, with D possibly being TRBD2 (5 bases). The ends were cut back, 4 bases at V and 0 bases at J, with 11 bases in the middle. CDR3 length equals 15 residues. CDR3 loop: CASSSRVKSTDTQYF. The CDR3 nucleotides read TGTGCCAGCAGTTCGCGGGTCAAAAGCACAGATACGCAGTATTTT.

On this clonotype: A read error may be the cause here, since a much bigger clone is one base away. The chain carries TRBV2 and TRBJ1-5, with 9 bases aligning to TRBD1. This CDR3 has 15 amino acids. Germline V CDR1 and CDR2: SNHLY, FYNNEI. The ends lost 8 bases at V and 7 bases at J; junction bases unmatched: 12. The CDR3 nucleotides read TGTGCCAGCTCTATATTACAGGGGGCAGGACAGCCCCAGCATTTT. As protein: CASSILQGAGQPQHF.

This chain joins TRBV6-2 or TRBV6-3 and TRBJ2-2; the D is unclear. The V and J ends lost 4 bases and 1 base respectively, with 7 bases between them. The CDR3 is 14 amino acids. Germline-derived CDR1 and CDR2 are MNHEY and SVGEGT. Here the CDR3 DNA reads TGTGCCAGCAGTTCGAGGCTGAACACCGGGGAGCTGTTTTTT. It translates to CASSSRLNTGELFF.

The genes are TRBV9 and TRBJ2-7; no firm D call. Germline CDR1 and CDR2: SGDLS and YYNGEE. This CDR3 has 14 amino acids. Trimming cost V 0 bases and J 4 bases, with 11 bases left between them. Here the CDR3 DNA reads TGTGCCAGCAGCGTAGTGCCCTCTCCTTACGAGCAGTACTTC. It specifies CASSVVPSPYEQYF.

The CDR3 sequence is CASSQTTLRGPGHEQYF. The CDR3 DNA follows: TGCGCCAGCAGCCAGACCACTTTGCGGGGGCCCGGACACGAGCAGTACTTC. The rearrangement links TRBV4-3 to TRBJ2-7, with a weak D call TRBD2 (7 bases). The V and J ends lost 3 bases and 5 bases respectively, with 23 bases between them. Per the germline V gene, CDR1 is LGHNA and CDR2 is YSLEER. The CDR3 is made up of 17 amino acids.

The chain uses TRBV12-3 or TRBV12-4 and TRBJ1-1; D is unclear. This CDR3 comprises 11 residues. V lost 10 bases and J 4 bases, leaving 10 bases between the germline ends. This CDR3 reads CAKIESTEAFF. The CDR3 bases are TGTGCCAAGATTGAGAGCACTGAAGCTTTCTTT.

The V gene is TRBV11-1, the J gene TRBJ1-4; D might be TRBD1 (5 bases). Trimming shortened V by 5 bases and J by 8 bases, and 15 bases separated the two germline ends. From germline, CDR1 is SGHAT and CDR2 FQDESV (reference sequence). The CDR3 contains 14 residues. The CDR3 is CASSQLSGGEKLFF. CDR3 coding DNA: TGTGCCAGCAGCCAGCTGTCCGGGGGAGAAAAACTGTTTTTT.

The chain joins TRBV12-3 or TRBV12-4 to TRBJ1-1; D is possibly TRBD1 (6 bases). This CDR3 comprises 16 residues. With 1 base removed from V and 0 bases from J, the gap between germline ends came to 12 bases. The CDR3 loop is CASSLGGQNMNTEAFF. CDR3 in DNA: TGTGCCAGCAGTTTAGGGGGACAAAACATGAACACTGAAGCTTTCTTT.

The chain has TRBV12-3 or TRBV12-4 and TRBJ2-1; 7 nucleotides align to TRBD2. V lost 7 bases to trimming and J lost 1 base; unmatched junction nucleotides: 4. This CDR3 contains 14 residues. The CDR3 region is CASTWGGSYNEQFF. The CDR3, as DNA: TGTGCCAGCACCTGGGGGGGATCCTACAATGAGCAGTTCTTC.

The gene calls are TRBV29-1 and TRBJ2-1; D ambiguous. With 2 bases removed from V and 2 bases from J, the gap between germline ends came to 13 bases. The CDR3 has 15 residues. In germline, CDR1 is SQVTM, CDR2 ANQGSEA. The CDR3: CSVEWTLLTYNEQFF. The CDR3, as DNA: TGCAGCGTTGAATGGACCTTATTAACCTACAATGAGCAGTTCTTC.

The chain combines TRBV20-1 with TRBJ2-7; 7 positions agree with TRBD1. Germline CDR1 DFQATT, CDR2 SNEGSKA (reference sequence). This CDR3 has 16 amino acids. Trimming at V came to 5 bases and at J to 0 bases, leaving 13 bases not matched to a gene. CDR3 bases: TGCAGTGCTTCTCCAGCCCACAGGGGCCTCTCCTACGAGCAGTACTTC. Translated, it gives CSASPAHRGLSYEQYF.

The J gene is TRBJ2-1, the V gene TRBV24-1; 7 bases agree with TRBD2. The V gene end was trimmed by 4 bases and the J gene end by 4 bases; junction bases not matched to a gene: 12. Germline V CDR1 and CDR2: KGHDR, SFDVKD. The CDR3 loop spans 17 amino acids. The CDR3 region is CATSEPALPGGYNEQFF. Here the CDR3 DNA reads TGTGCCACCAGTGAACCTGCACTACCGGGAGGATACAATGAGCAGTTCTTC.

This chain connects TRBV6-1 to TRBJ2-1; TRBD1 matches at 9 bases. Per the germline V gene, CDR1 is MNHNS and CDR2 is SASEGT. The J segment lost 1 base and the V segment lost 6 bases, leaving 7 bases of the junction unmatched. CDR3 length: 16 amino acids. The CDR3 DNA reads TGTGCCAGCAGAGGACAGGGGTCTTCATCCTACAATGAGCAGTTCTTC. It translates to CASRGQGSSSYNEQFF.

The chain couples TRBV2 to TRBJ1-5; D unclear. V lost 1 base, J lost 11 bases, and 6 bases lay in between. This CDR3 spans 11 amino acids. The germline V gene has CDR1 SNHLY and CDR2 FYNNEI. The CDR3 reads CASSEGGTQHF. The CDR3 DNA sequence: TGTGCCAGCAGTGAAGGGGGAACCCAGCATTTT.